This T cell receptor (beta chain) appears in the sequencing data of a study of CD8+ T cells in alopecia areata. On the study more broadly: Tofacitinib ran for 6 to 18 months before 6 months off drug. Study results and limitations: Among the top 100, expanded CD8+ clones, as well as scalp clonality, were significantly decreased by tofacitinib.

Treatment specified: oral pan-JAK inhibitor, 5-10 mg twice daily. CD4+ and CD8+ T cells were sorted from PBMCs. Sequencing relied on a cDNA template that was reverse transcribed from extracted RNA. Data came from immunoSEQ multiplex PCR; TCRdb stores just in-frame clones and leaves some out. This repertoire shows about 210,000 clones, around 57% found once; its top ten account for roughly 1.5%. The V end was cut by 4 bases, the J end by 10 bases, with 11 bases between. This CDR3 has 13 residues. Per germline, CDR1 MDHEN and CDR2 SYDVKM. This clone has only a few counts. Its antigen is currently unknown.

This receptor was obtained from a human donor with alopecia areata. The chain couples TRBV28 to TRBJ1-6, with D maybe TRBD1 (6 bases). The sample was CD4+ T cells sorted from blood, taken at week 4, from a patient treated with tofacitinib. The CDR3 here is CASSSRGGSPLHF. CDR3 nucleotides: TGTGCCAGCAGTTCCAGGGGCGGATCACCCCTCCACTTT.